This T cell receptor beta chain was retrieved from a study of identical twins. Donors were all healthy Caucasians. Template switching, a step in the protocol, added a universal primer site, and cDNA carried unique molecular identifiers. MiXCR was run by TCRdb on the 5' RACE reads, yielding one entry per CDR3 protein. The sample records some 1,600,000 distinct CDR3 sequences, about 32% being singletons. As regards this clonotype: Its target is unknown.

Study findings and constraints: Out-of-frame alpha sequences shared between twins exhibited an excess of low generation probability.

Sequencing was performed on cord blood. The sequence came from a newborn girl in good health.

The CDR3 region is CASSVAPTGGLSYEQYF. The CDR3 nucleotides read TGTGCCAGCAGCGTAGCCCCTACGGGGGGCCTCTCATACGAGCAGTACTTC. This rearrangement joins TRBV9 to TRBJ2-7; a possible D gene is TRBD2 (7 bases). V gave up 0 bases and J gave up 4 bases, with 20 bases separating them. CDR1 SGDLS and CDR2 YYNGEE come from the germline V gene. The CDR3 runs to 17 residues. The complete variable domain, with remaining parts taken from reference TRBV9 and TRBJ2-7, reads DSGVTQTPKHLITATGQRVTLRCSPRSGDLSVYWYQQSLDQGLQFLIQYYNGEERAKGNILERFSAQQFPDLHSELNLSSLELGDSALYFCASSVAPTGGLSYEQYFGPGTRLTVT.